The 6 T cell receptor beta chains below all came from one sample that was sequenced in a study of T cells after yellow fever vaccination. TCRdb redid the calling of the 5' RACE reads with MiXCR, one entry per CDR3 protein. The data contain 150,000 to 200,000 distinct CDR3 sequences, 9.3% of them singletons. Sequencing used CD8+ T cells sorted from PBMCs, obtained 45 days after the yellow fever booster vaccination. The source of these receptors is a man younger than 35 who received the YFV17D yellow fever vaccine.

This clonotype was seen more than once but under ten times. The J gene is TRBJ1-6, the V gene TRBV7-2; 9 nucleotides align to TRBD1. The germline V gene has CDR1 SGHTA and CDR2 FQGNSA. The CDR3 is 16 residues long. The J segment lost 9 bases and the V segment lost 3 bases, leaving 9 bases of the junction unmatched. For the CDR3, the DNA is TGTGCCAGCAGCTTGGTTGACAGGGGGGAGATTTCACCCCTCCACTTT. Translating gives CASSLVDRGEISPLHF.

The V gene is TRBV29-1, the J gene TRBJ1-2; D is perhaps TRBD1 (6 bases). Germline loops: CDR1 SQVTM, CDR2 ANQGSEA. Trimming cost V 7 bases and J 7 bases, with 16 bases left between them. CDR3 length: 12 amino acids. CDR3 protein: CSGLGQGGGYTF. The CDR3 DNA sequence: TGCAGCGGCCTGGGACAAGGGGGTGGCTACACCTTC.

The chain uses TRBV9 and TRBJ2-2; 9 bases map to TRBD1. Germline CDR1 SGDLS, CDR2 YYNGEE. This CDR3 region has 15 residues. V gave up 3 bases and J gave up 4 bases; unmatched junction bases: 4. CDR3 protein: CASSAGTGTTGELFF. As DNA, the CDR3 is TGTGCCAGCAGCGCCGGGACAGGGACCACCGGGGAGCTGTTTTTT.

A few counts support this clonotype. V is TRBV4-2 and J is TRBJ2-1; TRBD2 aligns across 7 bases. The germline gives CDR1 LGHNA, CDR2 YNFKEQ. V dropped 4 bases and J dropped 0; count of bases not matched to a gene: 12. CDR3 length: 18 amino acids. The CDR3 coding sequence is TGTGCCAGCAGCCGGAAACCTGGGGGGGAGAGCTCCTACAATGAGCAGTTCTTC. It is translated as CASSRKPGGESSYNEQFF.

The CDR3 loop is CASSLQGAVETQYF. CDR3 bases: TGCGCCAGCAGCCTACAGGGCGCGGTAGAGACCCAGTACTTC. The chain joins TRBV5-1 to TRBJ2-5, with a weak D call TRBD1 (6 bases). This CDR3 is built from 14 residues. V lost 4 bases and J 4 bases, leaving 14 bases between the germline ends. Germline loops: CDR1 SGHRS, CDR2 YFSETQ.

This clonotype was seen ten or more times. This chain links TRBV2 with TRBJ2-3; D ambiguous. This CDR3 contains 11 residues. Per the germline V gene, CDR1 is SNHLY and CDR2 is FYNNEI. The V and J ends lost 2 bases and 4 bases respectively, with 1 base between them. This CDR3 reads CASSEPDTQYF. CDR3 DNA sequence: TGTGCCAGCAGTGAACCAGATACGCAGTATTTT.